Each of the 3 T cell receptor beta chains below was sequenced from the same sample in a study of monozygotic twins with inflammatory bowel disease. For each CDR3 protein, TCRdb gives one entry from its re-call of the 5' RACE reads, without DNA. Recorded here are around 190,000 distinct CDR3 sequences; the top ten clones represent 1.5% to 2%. Material: blood. The receptors derive from a human donor with ulcerative colitis or Crohn's disease, or a healthy co-twin of an affected twin (not recorded which).

V is TRBV18 and J is TRBJ2-7; TCRdb returns TRBD2, unconfirmable since there is no DNA. CDR3 length: 14 residues. In germline, CDR1 is KGHSH, CDR2 LQKENI. The CDR3 reads CASSPLLAAYEQYF.

V and J are TRBV6-1 and TRBJ1-5; as DNA is missing, the TRBD1 call by TCRdb cannot be tested. The CDR3 runs to 16 residues. The germline CDR1 and CDR2 sequences are MNHNS and SASEGT. This chain's CDR3 is CASSPWGQGGNQPQHF.

J is TRBJ1-3 and V is TRBV18. CDR3 length equals 15 residues. CDR1 and CDR2 (germline): KGHSH, LQKENI. This CDR3 is CASSPGQSSGNTIYF.